This entry lists 28 T cell receptor beta chains sequenced from one sample in a study of blood T cell repertoires in COVID-19. Clones were sequenced by immunoSEQ multiplex PCR, and TCRdb holds only the in-frame ones, with some missing. The table has 300,000 to 350,000 clones, 88% seen once; the top ten hold around 6.6%. Sequenced sample: peripheral blood. The receptors originated from a woman aged 70 to 79 with COVID-19, enrolled during active disease.

The gene calls are TRBV9 and TRBJ1-1, with D possibly matching TRBD1 (5 bases). Trimming stripped 0 bases from V and 5 bases from J, with 11 bases between. There are 14 residues in the CDR3. The germline gives CDR1 SGDLS, CDR2 YYNGEE. CDR3 bases: TGTGCCAGCAGCGTAGATGGGGAGGGGACTGAAGCTTTCTTT. Protein sequence: CASSVDGEGTEAFF.

This chain joins TRBV2 and TRBJ1-5, with 10 bases matching TRBD1. CDR3 length: 16 amino acids. Germline V gives CDR1 SNHLY, CDR2 FYNNEI. V shed 5 bases and J 3 bases; nucleotides not matched to a gene: 7. The CDR3 protein is CASSWEGQGNNQPQHF. The CDR3 coding sequence is TGTGCCAGCAGTTGGGAGGGACAGGGGAACAATCAGCCCCAGCATTTT.

V is TRBV27 and J is TRBJ1-1, with unresolved D. This CDR3 has 15 residues. CDR1 MNHEY and CDR2 SMNVEV come from the germline V gene (reference sequence). With 5 bases removed from V and 1 base from J, the gap between germline ends came to 14 bases. The DNA for the CDR3 is TGTGCCAGCAGTAACCGGGCGGGATCGAACACTGAAGCTTTCTTT. Protein sequence: CASSNRAGSNTEAFF.

The J gene is TRBJ1-1, the V gene TRBV28, with no clear D. Germline V gene data show CDR1 as MDHEN and CDR2 as SYDVKM. The CDR3 runs to 15 residues. Trimming took 5 bases from V and 0 from J, leaving 13 bases between them. CDR3 residues: CASSLGGALNTEAFF. For the CDR3, the DNA is TGTGCCAGCAGTCTCGGAGGAGCTTTGAACACTGAAGCTTTCTTT.

The chain combines TRBV6-5 with TRBJ1-2, with 8 positions matching TRBD1. The germline CDR1 and CDR2 sequences are MNHEY and SVGAGI. Trimming cost V 5 bases and J 5 bases; bases outside gene matches: 10. This CDR3 region has 15 residues. The CDR3 spells CASSPPGQGSYGYTF. The DNA of the CDR3 is TGTGCCAGCAGTCCTCCCGGACAGGGAAGTTATGGCTACACCTTC.

The rearrangement joins TRBV24-1 to TRBJ1-5, with unresolved D. Germline lookup yields CDR1 KGHDR and CDR2 SFDVKD. The CDR3 spans 14 residues. The V and J ends lost 1 base and 7 bases respectively, with 10 bases between them. The CDR3, as DNA: TGTGCCACCAGTGATTTATGGGGAGACCAGCCCCAGCATTTT. Translated, it gives CATSDLWGDQPQHF.

The genes are TRBV7-8 and TRBJ2-2; TRBD2 agrees at 8 bases. J gave up 6 bases and V 1 base, and 4 bases lay outside the gene matches. Germline lookup yields CDR1 SGHVS and CDR2 FQNEAQ. The CDR3 has 15 residues. CDR3 DNA: TGTGCCAGCAGCTTAGTCTCGGGGGGGGCCGGGGAGCTGTTTTTT. Translated: CASSLVSGGAGELFF. Full variable domain (remainder filled in from reference TRBV7-8 and TRBJ2-2): GAGVSQSPRYKVAKRGQDVALRCDPISGHVSLFWYQQALGQGPEFLTYFQNEAQLDKSGLPSDRFFAERPEGSVSTLKIQRTQQEDSAVYLCASSLVSGGAGELFFGEGSRLTVL.

The gene calls are TRBV7-2 and TRBJ1-1; 8 bases are a match to TRBD1. The CDR3 is made up of 14 amino acids. With 3 bases clipped from V and 6 bases from J, the junction kept 6 bases outside the gene matches. Germline-derived CDR1 and CDR2 are SGHTA and FQGNSA. CDR3 bases: TGTGCCAGCAGCTTGCCAGGGGGCTATGCTGAAGCTTTCTTT. The encoded protein is CASSLPGGYAEAFF.

The rearrangement links TRBV2 to TRBJ2-7; the match to TRBD1 covers 9 bases. Unmatched junction bases numbered 6, after V lost 7 bases and J lost 2 bases. Germline CDR1 SNHLY, CDR2 FYNNEI. This CDR3 region has 14 residues. Written as DNA, the CDR3 is TGTGCCAGCACCTTAGGACAGGGGCCCTACGAGCAGTACTTC. Translating it yields CASTLGQGPYEQYF.

The chain uses TRBV21-1 and TRBJ2-7; the table's TRBD1 call for D was not verified on the DNA. TRBV21-1 is described as a pseudogene. This CDR3 has 14 residues. Here the CDR3 reads CASSQKAGPYEQYF. The DNA of the CDR3 is TGTGCCAGCAGCCAAAAGGCAGGTCCCTACGAGCAGTACTTC.

V gene TRBV10-2 combines with J gene TRBJ1-1, with a weak D call TRBD1 (6 bases). Germline V gene lookup returns CDR1 WSHSY and CDR2 SAAADI. Trimming shortened V by 8 bases and J by 0 bases, and 16 bases separated the two germline ends. The CDR3 is 15 amino acids. The CDR3 loop is CASLDWWTVNTEAFF. In nucleotides, the CDR3 is TGCGCCAGCCTCGATTGGTGGACAGTGAACACTGAAGCTTTCTTT.

J is TRBJ2-2 and V is TRBV18; the D is unclear. Germline V gene data show CDR1 as KGHSH and CDR2 as LQKENI. The CDR3 length is 14 residues. With 0 bases removed from V and 5 bases from J, the gap between germline ends came to 7 bases. The CDR3 DNA sequence: TGTGCCAGCTCACCACCTGGTAGAACCGGGGAGCTGTTTTTT. Amino acid sequence: CASSPPGRTGELFF. The full variable domain, its missing parts supplied by reference TRBV18 and TRBJ2-2, is NAGVMQNPRHLVRRRGQEARLRCSPMKGHSHVYWYRQLPEEGLKFMVYLQKENIIDESGMPKERFSAEFPKEGPSILRIQQVVRGDSAAYFCASSPPGRTGELFFGEGSRLTVL.

The J gene is TRBJ1-2, the V gene TRBV28; a possible D gene is TRBD1 (5 bases). The CDR3 runs 15 residues. V was cut by 7 bases and J by 3 bases, with 18 bases left in between. CDR1 is MDHEN and CDR2 is SYDVKM in the germline V gene. The DNA of the CDR3 is TGTGCCAGCACCCCTTTAAGGGGCCAATACTATGGCTACACCTTC. Protein: CASTPLRGQYYGYTF.

The chain uses TRBV7-8 and TRBJ1-2, with 9 bases that match TRBD1. This CDR3 spans 15 amino acids. Germline CDR1 reads SGHVS; CDR2 reads FQNEAQ. V was pared by 5 bases and J by 4 bases, with 8 bases of the junction left unmatched. This chain's CDR3 is CASSPRTGVPYGYTF. In DNA, the CDR3 is TGTGCCAGCAGCCCACGGACAGGGGTACCCTATGGCTACACCTTC.

The rearrangement uses TRBV7-7 and TRBJ2-2; a possible D gene is TRBD1 (5 bases). Germline loops: CDR1 SSHAT, CDR2 FNYEAQ (reference sequence). This CDR3 contains 11 residues. The DNA of the CDR3 is TGTGCTCTCCAGGGCGACGGGGAGCTGTTTTTT. Amino acid sequence: CALQGDGELFF.

This chain links TRBV19 with TRBJ1-2; a weak D match, TRBD1 (6 bases). Germline loops: CDR1 LNHDA, CDR2 SQIVND (reference sequence). The CDR3 has 13 amino acids. V dropped 3 bases and J dropped 6 bases, with 11 bases sitting between them. This chain's CDR3 is CASSIRAGDGYTF. The CDR3 DNA follows: TGTGCCAGTAGTATTCGCGCAGGGGATGGCTACACCTTC. The complete variable domain, with remaining parts taken from reference TRBV19 and TRBJ1-2, reads DGGITQSPKYLFRKEGQNVTLSCEQNLNHDAMYWYRQDPGQGLRLIYYSQIVNDFQKGDIAEGYSVSREKKESFPLTVTSAQKNPTAFYLCASSIRAGDGYTFGSGTRLTVV.

CDR3 sequence: CASSPAGGSYNEQFF. CDR3 nucleotide sequence: TGTGCCAGCAGCCCGGCGGGGGGATCGTACAATGAGCAGTTCTTC. This rearrangement joins TRBV7-3 to TRBJ2-1; TRBD2 agrees at 8 bases. CDR1 and CDR2 from the germline V gene are SGHTA and FQGTGA. The CDR3 length is 15 residues. Trimming at V came to 5 bases and at J to 4 bases, leaving 7 bases not matched to a gene.

The chain couples TRBV15 to TRBJ2-1; 8 nucleotides line up with TRBD2. In germline, CDR1 is LNHNV, CDR2 YYDKDF (reference sequence). V lost 0 bases to trimming and J lost 2 bases; unmatched junction nucleotides: 12. This CDR3 has 19 residues. The DNA of the CDR3 is TGTGCCACCAGCAGAGATCAGAGCGGGGGTTATAGCCCCTACAATGAGCAGTTCTTC. Protein sequence: CATSRDQSGGYSPYNEQFF.

The gene calls are TRBV4-3 and TRBJ1-2; 9 nucleotides match TRBD1. CDR3 size: 17 residues. The germline V gene encodes CDR1 LGHNA and CDR2 YSLEER. The V gene end was trimmed by 0 bases and the J gene end by 8 bases; junction bases not matched to a gene: 13. CDR3 coding DNA: TGCGCCAGCAGCCAAGATCTCACCGGGACAGGGAAAGGCGGCTACACCTTC. The encoded protein is CASSQDLTGTGKGGYTF.

V and J are TRBV9 and TRBJ2-2; D is perhaps TRBD2 (5 bases). The CDR3 is made up of 17 amino acids. Trimming removed 0 bases at V and 6 bases at J, with 18 bases between. Germline CDR1 reads SGDLS; CDR2 reads YYNGEE. The CDR3 reads CASSVVPSGERAGELFF. The CDR3 nucleotides are TGTGCCAGCAGCGTAGTTCCCTCCGGGGAGAGGGCCGGGGAGCTGTTTTTT.

This chain joins TRBV10-3 and TRBJ2-7, with 10 bases lining up with TRBD2. Germline lookup yields CDR1 ENHRY and CDR2 SYGVKD. V shed 9 bases, J shed 2 bases, and the junction held 1 base outside the gene matches. CDR3 length: 12 residues. DNA of the CDR3: TGTGCCATTAGCGGGGGGACCTACGAGCAGTACTTC. This translates into CAISGGTYEQYF.

V is TRBV13 and J is TRBJ2-3, with 8 bases that match TRBD2. V lost 3 bases to trimming and J lost 0 bases; unmatched junction nucleotides: 14. Germline-derived CDR1 and CDR2 are PRHDT and FYEKMQ (reference sequence). The CDR3 extends over 19 amino acids. CDR3 coding DNA: TGTGCCAGCAGCTTTTGGGACCGAGCGGGGGCCACTAGCACAGATACGCAGTATTTT. It codes for CASSFWDRAGATSTDTQYF.

This rearrangement joins TRBV6-6 to TRBJ1-1; tentatively, D is TRBD1 (5 bases). CDR3 length: 13 residues. Trimming took 6 bases from V and 4 from J, leaving 12 bases between them. Looked up from germline, CDR1 is MNHNY and CDR2 is SVGAGI (reference sequence). The chain's CDR3 is CASRNQGGTEAFF. The CDR3 DNA reads TGTGCCAGCAGAAACCAGGGTGGCACTGAAGCTTTCTTT.

The V gene is TRBV2, the J gene TRBJ2-5; the D is unclear. The V gene lost 2 bases and the J gene lost 2 bases, with 6 bases spanning the gap. Looked up from germline, CDR1 is SNHLY and CDR2 is FYNNEI. The CDR3 has 13 amino acids. The CDR3 protein is CASSEWPQETQYF. In DNA form, the CDR3 reads TGTGCCAGCAGTGAATGGCCACAAGAGACCCAGTACTTC. The full variable domain, its missing parts supplied by reference TRBV2 and TRBJ2-5, is EPEVTQTPSHQVTQMGQEVILRCVPISNHLYFYWYRQILGQKVEFLVSFYNNEISEKSEIFDDQFSVERPDGSNFTLKIRSTKLEDSAMYFCASSEWPQETQYFGPGTRLLVL.

This chain uses TRBV9 with TRBJ1-4; D ambiguous. The CDR3 consists of 13 residues. Deletions cut 4 bases from V and 6 bases from J, with 10 bases between. Looked up from germline, CDR1 is SGDLS and CDR2 is YYNGEE. This CDR3 is CASSPGQDEKLFF. The CDR3 coding sequence is TGTGCCAGCAGCCCCGGTCAGGATGAAAAACTGTTTTTT.

The chain uses TRBV5-1 and TRBJ1-2; 8 nucleotides align to TRBD1. This CDR3 region has 14 residues. V was clipped by 7 bases and J by 8 bases; unmatched bases: 13. Looked up from germline, CDR1 is SGHRS and CDR2 is YFSETQ. CDR3 residues: CASGHDRGTWGYTF. The CDR3 region has the DNA TGCGCCAGCGGCCATGACAGGGGTACATGGGGCTACACCTTC.

This sequence joins TRBV13 and TRBJ2-3; no firm D call. Germline-derived CDR1 and CDR2 are PRHDT and FYEKMQ (reference sequence). The CDR3 is 18 amino acids. V was trimmed by 4 bases and J by 2 bases, leaving 22 bases between them. The CDR3 loop is CASSSPFRYDRLTDTQYF. The CDR3 DNA is TGTGCCAGCAGCTCGCCCTTCCGCTACGACCGACTCACAGATACGCAGTATTTT.

The chain has TRBV7-9 and TRBJ1-4, with D possibly being TRBD1 (6 bases). Trimming cost V 4 bases and J 5 bases, with 11 bases left between them. The CDR3 loop spans 14 amino acids. Per germline, CDR1 SEHNR and CDR2 FQNEAQ (reference sequence). The CDR3 loop is CASSSHRENEKLFF. CDR3 coding DNA: TGTGCCAGCAGCTCCCACAGGGAAAATGAAAAACTGTTTTTT.